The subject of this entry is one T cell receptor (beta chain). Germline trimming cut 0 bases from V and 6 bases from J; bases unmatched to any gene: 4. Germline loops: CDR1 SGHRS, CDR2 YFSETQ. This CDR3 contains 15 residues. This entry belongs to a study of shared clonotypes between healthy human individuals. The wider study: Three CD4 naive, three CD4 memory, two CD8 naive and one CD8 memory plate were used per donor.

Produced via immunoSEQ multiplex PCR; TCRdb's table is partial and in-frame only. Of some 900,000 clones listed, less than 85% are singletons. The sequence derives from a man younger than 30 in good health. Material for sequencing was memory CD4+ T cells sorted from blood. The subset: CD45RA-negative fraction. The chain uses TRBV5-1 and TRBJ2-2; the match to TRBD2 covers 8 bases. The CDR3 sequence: CASSLAGGAAGELFF. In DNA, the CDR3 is TGCGCCAGCAGCTTGGCCGGGGGGGCCGCCGGGGAGCTGTTTTTT.